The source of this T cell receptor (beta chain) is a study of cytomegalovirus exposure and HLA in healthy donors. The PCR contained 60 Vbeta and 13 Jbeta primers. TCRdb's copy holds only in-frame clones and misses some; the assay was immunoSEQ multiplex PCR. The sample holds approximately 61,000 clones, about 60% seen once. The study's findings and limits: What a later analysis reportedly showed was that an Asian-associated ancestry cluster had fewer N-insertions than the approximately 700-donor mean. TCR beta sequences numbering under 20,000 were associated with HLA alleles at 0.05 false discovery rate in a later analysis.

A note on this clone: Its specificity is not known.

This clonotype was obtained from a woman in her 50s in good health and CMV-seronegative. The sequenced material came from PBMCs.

The CDR3 bases are TGCAGCGTTCGTATTAGCGCCGGGGCCTACGAGCAGTACTTC. Translating it yields CSVRISAGAYEQYF. The chain employs TRBV29-1 and TRBJ2-7; D is possibly TRBD2 (5 bases). Deletions cut 5 bases from V and 2 bases from J, with 16 bases between. CDR3 length: 14 amino acids. CDR1 is SQVTM, CDR2 ANQGSEA, per germline.